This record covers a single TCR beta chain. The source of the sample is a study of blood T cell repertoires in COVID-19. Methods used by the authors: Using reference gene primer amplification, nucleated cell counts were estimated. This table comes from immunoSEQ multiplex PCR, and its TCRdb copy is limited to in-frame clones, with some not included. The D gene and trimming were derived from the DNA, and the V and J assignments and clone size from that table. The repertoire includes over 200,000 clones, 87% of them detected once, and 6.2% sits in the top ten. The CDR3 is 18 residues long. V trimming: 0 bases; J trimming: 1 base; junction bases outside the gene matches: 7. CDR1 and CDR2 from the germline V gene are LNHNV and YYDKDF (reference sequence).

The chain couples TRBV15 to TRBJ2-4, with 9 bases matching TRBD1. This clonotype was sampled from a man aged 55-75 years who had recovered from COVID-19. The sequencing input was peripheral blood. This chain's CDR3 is CATSREGDRVGAKNIQYF. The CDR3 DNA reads TGTGCCACCAGCAGAGAAGGGGACAGGGTAGGGGCCAAAAACATTCAGTACTTC. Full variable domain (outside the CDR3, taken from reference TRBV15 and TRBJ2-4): DAMVIQNPRYQVTQFGKPVTLSCSQTLNHNVMYWYQQKSSQAPKLLFHYYDKDFNNEADTPDNFQSRRPNTSFCFLDIRSPGLGDTAMYLCATSREGDRVGAKNIQYFGAGTRLSVL.